This T cell receptor beta chain was captured in a study of vaccination effects on CD4 cells after COVID-19. The V gene lost 2 bases and the J gene lost 2 bases, with 18 bases spanning the gap. The length of the CDR3 is 17 residues. From germline, CDR1 is MNHEY and CDR2 SVGEGT. It was after around eleven days of culture that CD4+ T cells were isolated. The person acquired a PCR-confirmed SARS-CoV-2 infection between March and December 2020. This table comes from immunoSEQ multiplex PCR, and its TCRdb copy is limited to in-frame clones, with some not included. The table shows about 64,000 clones, with about 72% occurring only once. With regard to this clone: Its antigen remains unidentified.

Overall study findings and caveats: Among infection- and vaccine-induced clones, marked clonal contraction occurred late after vaccination.

Sequencing was performed on CD4+ T cells from PBMCs cultured without peptide, taken before COVID-19 vaccination. The receptor's source is a human donor who had a prior SARS-CoV-2 infection. V and J are TRBV6-2 or TRBV6-3 and TRBJ1-2; TRBD1 might be the D (6 bases). In nucleotides, the CDR3 is TGTGCCAGCAGTTACGATAGGACAGTCGGGTCGAACTATGGCTACACCTTC. Protein product: CASSYDRTVGSNYGYTF.